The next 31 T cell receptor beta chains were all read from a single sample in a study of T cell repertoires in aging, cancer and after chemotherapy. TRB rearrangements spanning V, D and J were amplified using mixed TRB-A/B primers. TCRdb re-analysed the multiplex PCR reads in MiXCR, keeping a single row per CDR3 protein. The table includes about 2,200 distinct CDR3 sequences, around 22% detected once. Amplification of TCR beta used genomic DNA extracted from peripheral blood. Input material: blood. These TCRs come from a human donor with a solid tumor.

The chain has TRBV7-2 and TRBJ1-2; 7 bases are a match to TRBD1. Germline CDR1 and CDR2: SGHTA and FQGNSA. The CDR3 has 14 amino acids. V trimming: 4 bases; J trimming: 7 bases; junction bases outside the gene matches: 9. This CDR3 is CASSSRDRVVGYTF. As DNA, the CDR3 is TGTGCCAGCAGCTCTAGGGACAGAGTCGTTGGCTACACCTTC.

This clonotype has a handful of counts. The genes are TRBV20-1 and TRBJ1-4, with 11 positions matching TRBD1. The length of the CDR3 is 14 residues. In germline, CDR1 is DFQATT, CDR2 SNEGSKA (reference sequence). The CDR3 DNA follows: TGCGCAGGGACAGGGGGAAGGGGTAATGAAAAACTGTTTTTT. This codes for CAGTGGRGNEKLFF.

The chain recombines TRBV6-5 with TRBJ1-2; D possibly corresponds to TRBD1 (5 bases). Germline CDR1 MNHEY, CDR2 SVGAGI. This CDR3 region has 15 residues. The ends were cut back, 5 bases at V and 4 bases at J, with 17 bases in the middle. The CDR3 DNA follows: TGTGCCAGCAGTGAAGGTCAGGGAGGAGGCTATGGCTACACCTTC. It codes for CASSEGQGGGYGYTF.

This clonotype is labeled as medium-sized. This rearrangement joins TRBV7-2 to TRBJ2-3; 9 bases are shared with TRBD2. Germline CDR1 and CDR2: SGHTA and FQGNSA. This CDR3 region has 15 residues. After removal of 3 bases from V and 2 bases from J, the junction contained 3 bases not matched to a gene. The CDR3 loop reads CASSFVAGDTDTQYF. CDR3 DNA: TGTGCCAGCAGCTTTGTAGCGGGGGACACAGATACGCAGTATTTT.

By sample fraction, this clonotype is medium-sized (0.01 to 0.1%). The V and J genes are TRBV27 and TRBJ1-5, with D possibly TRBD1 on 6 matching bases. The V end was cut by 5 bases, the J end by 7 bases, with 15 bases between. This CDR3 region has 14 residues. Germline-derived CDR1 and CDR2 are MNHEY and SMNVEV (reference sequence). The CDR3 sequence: CASSETGGRQPQHF. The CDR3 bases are TGTGCCAGCAGTGAGACAGGTGGAAGACAGCCCCAGCATTTT.

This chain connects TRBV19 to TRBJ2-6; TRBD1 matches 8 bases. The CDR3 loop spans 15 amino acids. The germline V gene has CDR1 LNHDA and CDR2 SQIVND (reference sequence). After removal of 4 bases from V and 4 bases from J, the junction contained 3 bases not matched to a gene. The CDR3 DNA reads TGTGCCAGTAGTAAGACAGGGGCCGGGGCCAACGTCCTGACTTTC. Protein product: CASSKTGAGANVLTF.

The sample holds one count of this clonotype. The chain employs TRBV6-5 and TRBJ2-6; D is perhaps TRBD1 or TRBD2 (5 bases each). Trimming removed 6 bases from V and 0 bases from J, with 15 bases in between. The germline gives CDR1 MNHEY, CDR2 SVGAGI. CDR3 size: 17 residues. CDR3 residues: CASSRRGRFSGANVLTF. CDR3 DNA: TGTGCCAGCAGCCGTCGGGGCCGGTTCTCTGGGGCCAACGTCCTGACTTTC.

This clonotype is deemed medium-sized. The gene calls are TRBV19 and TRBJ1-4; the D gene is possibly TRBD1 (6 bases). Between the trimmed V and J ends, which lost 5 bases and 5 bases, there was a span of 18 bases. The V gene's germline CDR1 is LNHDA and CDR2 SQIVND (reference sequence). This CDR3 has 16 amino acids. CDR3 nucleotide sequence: TGTGCCAGTAGTCACCTAGATGGGCAGGGGAATGAAAAACTGTTTTTT. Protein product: CASSHLDGQGNEKLFF.

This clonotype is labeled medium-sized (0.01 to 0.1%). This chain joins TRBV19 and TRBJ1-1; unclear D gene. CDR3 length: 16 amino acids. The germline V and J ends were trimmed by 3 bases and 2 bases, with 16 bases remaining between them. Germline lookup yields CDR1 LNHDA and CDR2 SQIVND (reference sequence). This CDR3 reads CASSIVRVLVNTEAFF. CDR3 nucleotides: TGTGCCAGTAGTATTGTGAGGGTGTTGGTCAACACTGAAGCTTTCTTT.

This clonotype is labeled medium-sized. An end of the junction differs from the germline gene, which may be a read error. CDR3 region: CASRPRRTSDEQYF. The CDR3 coding sequence is TGTGCCAGCAGGCCCAGACGAACCTCCGACGAGCAGTACTTC. The J gene is TRBJ2-7, the V gene TRBV7-6; D is unresolved. CDR3 length equals 14 residues. Per germline, CDR1 SGHVS and CDR2 FNYEAQ.

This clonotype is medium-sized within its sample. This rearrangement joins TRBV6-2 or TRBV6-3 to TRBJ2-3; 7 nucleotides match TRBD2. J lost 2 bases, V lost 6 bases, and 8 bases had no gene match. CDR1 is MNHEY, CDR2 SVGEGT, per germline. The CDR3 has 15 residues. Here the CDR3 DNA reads TGTGCCAGCAGGGAGGGCGGGAGACTCACAGATACGCAGTATTTT. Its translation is CASREGGRLTDTQYF.

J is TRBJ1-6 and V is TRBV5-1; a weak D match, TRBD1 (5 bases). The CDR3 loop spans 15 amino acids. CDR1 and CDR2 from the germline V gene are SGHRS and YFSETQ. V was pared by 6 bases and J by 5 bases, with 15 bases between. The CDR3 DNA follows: TGCGCCAGCAACCCCGCCCCAGGGAATAATTCACCCCTCCACTTT. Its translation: CASNPAPGNNSPLHF.

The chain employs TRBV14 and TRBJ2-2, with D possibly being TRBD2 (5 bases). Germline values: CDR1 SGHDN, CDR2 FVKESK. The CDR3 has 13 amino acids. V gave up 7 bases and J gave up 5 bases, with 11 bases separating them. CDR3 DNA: TGTGCCAGCACTCCCACTAGGACCGGGGAGCTGTTTTTT. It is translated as CASTPTRTGELFF. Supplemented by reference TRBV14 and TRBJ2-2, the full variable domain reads EAGVTQFPSHSVIEKGQTVTLRCDPISGHDNLYWYRRVMGKEIKFLLHFVKESKQDESGMPNNRFLAERTGGTYSTLKVQPAELEDSGVYFCASTPTRTGELFFGEGSRLTVL.

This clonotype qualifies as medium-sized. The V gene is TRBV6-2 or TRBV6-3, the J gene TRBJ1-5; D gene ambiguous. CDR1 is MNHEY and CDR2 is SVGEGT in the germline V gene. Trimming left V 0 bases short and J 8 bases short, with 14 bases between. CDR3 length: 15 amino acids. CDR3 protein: CASSYSGRRVEPQHF. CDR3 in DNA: TGTGCCAGCAGTTACTCGGGTCGTAGGGTAGAGCCCCAGCATTTT.

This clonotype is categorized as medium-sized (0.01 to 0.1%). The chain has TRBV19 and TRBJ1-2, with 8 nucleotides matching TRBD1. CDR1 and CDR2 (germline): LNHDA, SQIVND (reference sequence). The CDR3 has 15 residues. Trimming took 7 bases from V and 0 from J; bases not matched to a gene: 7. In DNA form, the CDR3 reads TGTGCCAGTACCCACGGACAGGGACCTAACTATGGCTACACCTTC. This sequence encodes CASTHGQGPNYGYTF.

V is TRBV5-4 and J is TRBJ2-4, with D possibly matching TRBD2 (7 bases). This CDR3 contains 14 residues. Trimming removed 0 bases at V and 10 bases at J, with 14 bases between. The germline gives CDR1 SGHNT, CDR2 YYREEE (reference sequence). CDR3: CASSLGRGLSIQYF. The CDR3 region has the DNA TGTGCCAGCAGCTTGGGCAGGGGACTAAGTATTCAGTACTTC.

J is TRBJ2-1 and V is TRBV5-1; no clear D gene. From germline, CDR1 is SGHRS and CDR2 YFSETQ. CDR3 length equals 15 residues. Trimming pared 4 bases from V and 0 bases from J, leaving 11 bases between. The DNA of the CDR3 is TGCGCCAGCAGCCGGACCGTATCCTCCTACAATGAGCAGTTCTTC. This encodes CASSRTVSSYNEQFF.

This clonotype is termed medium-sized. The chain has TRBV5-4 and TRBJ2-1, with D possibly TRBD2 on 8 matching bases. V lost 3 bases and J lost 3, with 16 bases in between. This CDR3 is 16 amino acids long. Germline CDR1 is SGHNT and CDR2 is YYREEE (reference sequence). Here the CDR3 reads CASSSGGGQLYNEQFF. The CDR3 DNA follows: TGTGCCAGCAGCTCCGGGGGGGGACAGCTCTACAATGAGCAGTTCTTC. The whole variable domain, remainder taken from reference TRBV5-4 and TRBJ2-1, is ETGVTQSPTHLIKTRGQQVTLRCSSQSGHNTVSWYQQALGQGPQFIFQYYREEENGRGNFPPRFSGLQFPNYSSELNVNALELDDSALYLCASSSGGGQLYNEQFFGPGTRLTVL.

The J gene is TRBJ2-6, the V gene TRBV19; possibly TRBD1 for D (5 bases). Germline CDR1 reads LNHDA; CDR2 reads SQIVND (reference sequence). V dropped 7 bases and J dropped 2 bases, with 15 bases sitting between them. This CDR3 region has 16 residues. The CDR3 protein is CASTRQSRAGANVLTF. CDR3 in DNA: TGTGCCAGTACGAGACAGTCAAGGGCTGGGGCCAACGTCCTGACTTTC.

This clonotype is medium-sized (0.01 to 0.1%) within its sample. Here the CDR3 reads CATSRDWRQGALGTEAFF. The CDR3 DNA sequence: TGTGCCACCAGCAGAGATTGGAGACAGGGGGCGCTGGGAACTGAAGCTTTCTTT. The genes are TRBV15 and TRBJ1-1; 10 bases align to TRBD1. The V gene end was trimmed by 0 bases and the J gene end by 5 bases; junction bases not matched to a gene: 12. This CDR3 contains 18 residues. Germline V gene sequence: CDR1 LNHNV, CDR2 YYDKDF (reference sequence). Variable domain in full (rest from reference TRBV15 and TRBJ1-1): DAMVIQNPRYQVTQFGKPVTLSCSQTLNHNVMYWYQQKSSQAPKLLFHYYDKDFNNEADTPDNFQSRRPNTSFCFLDIRSPGLGDTAMYLCATSRDWRQGALGTEAFFGQGTRLTVV.

CDR3 coding DNA: TGTGCCAGCAGCCCTTCGTCGGACAAAAACATTCAGTACTTC. Protein product: CASSPSSDKNIQYF. The rearrangement joins TRBV7-3 to TRBJ2-4, with no clear D. CDR3 length equals 14 residues. V was pared by 5 bases and J by 3 bases, with 11 bases between. Germline V gene data show CDR1 as SGHTA and CDR2 as FQGTGA.

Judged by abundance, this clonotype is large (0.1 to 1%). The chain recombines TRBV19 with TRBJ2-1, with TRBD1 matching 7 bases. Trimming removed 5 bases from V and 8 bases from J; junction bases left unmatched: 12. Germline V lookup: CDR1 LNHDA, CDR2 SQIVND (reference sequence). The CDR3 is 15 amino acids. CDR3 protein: CASSVTGALNYEQFF. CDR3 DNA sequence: TGTGCCAGTAGTGTTACAGGGGCACTTAACTATGAGCAGTTCTTC.

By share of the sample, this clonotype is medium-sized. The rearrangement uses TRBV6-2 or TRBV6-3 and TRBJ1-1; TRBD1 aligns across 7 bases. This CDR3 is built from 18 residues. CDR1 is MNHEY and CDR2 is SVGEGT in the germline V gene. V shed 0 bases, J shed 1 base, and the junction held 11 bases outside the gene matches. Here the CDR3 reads CASSYSGGARDWNTEAFF. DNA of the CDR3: TGTGCCAGCAGTTACTCAGGGGGCGCAAGGGATTGGAACACTGAAGCTTTCTTT.

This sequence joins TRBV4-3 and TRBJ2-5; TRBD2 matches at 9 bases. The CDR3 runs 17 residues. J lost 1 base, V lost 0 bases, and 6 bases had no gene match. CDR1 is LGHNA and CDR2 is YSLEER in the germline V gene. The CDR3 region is CASSQDGAGGLQETQYF. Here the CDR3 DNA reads TGCGCCAGCAGCCAAGACGGGGCGGGGGGGCTCCAAGAGACCCAGTACTTC.

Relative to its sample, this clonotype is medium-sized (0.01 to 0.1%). The CDR3 is CASSLGQLLTGANVLTF. The CDR3 DNA follows: TGTGCCAGCAGCTTGGGACAGCTCCTGACCGGGGCCAACGTCCTGACTTTC. The chain couples TRBV12-3 or TRBV12-4 to TRBJ2-6; 7 bases are shared with TRBD1. The V and J ends lost 6 bases and 4 bases, in that order; junction bases with no gene match: 12. CDR3 length: 17 amino acids.

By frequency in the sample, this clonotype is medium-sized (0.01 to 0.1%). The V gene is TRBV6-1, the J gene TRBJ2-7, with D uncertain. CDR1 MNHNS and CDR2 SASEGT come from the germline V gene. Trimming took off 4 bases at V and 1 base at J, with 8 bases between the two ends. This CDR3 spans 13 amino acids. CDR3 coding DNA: TGTGCCAGCAGTGTGGGAAGATCCTACGAGCAGTACTTC. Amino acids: CASSVGRSYEQYF.

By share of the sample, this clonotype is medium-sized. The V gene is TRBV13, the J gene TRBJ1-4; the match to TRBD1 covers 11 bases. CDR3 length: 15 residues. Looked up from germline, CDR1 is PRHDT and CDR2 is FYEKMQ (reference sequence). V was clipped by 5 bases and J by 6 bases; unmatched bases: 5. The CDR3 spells CASSPLGQGDEKLFF. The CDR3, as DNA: TGTGCCAGCAGCCCGCTGGGACAGGGGGATGAAAAACTGTTTTTT.

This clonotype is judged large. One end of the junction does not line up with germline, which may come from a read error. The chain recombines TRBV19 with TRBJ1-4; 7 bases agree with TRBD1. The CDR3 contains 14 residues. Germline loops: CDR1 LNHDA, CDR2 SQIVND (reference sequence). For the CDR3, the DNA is TGTGCCAGCAGTATGGGGACAGCGGCCGTTGGACTGTTTTTT. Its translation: CASSMGTAAVGLFF.

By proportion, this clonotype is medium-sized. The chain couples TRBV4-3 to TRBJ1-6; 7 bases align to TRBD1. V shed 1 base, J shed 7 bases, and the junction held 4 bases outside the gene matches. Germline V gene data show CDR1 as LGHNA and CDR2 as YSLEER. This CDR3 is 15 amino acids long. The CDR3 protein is CASSQGAGGNSPLHF. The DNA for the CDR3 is TGCGCCAGCAGCCAAGGGGCAGGGGGGAATTCACCCCTCCACTTT.

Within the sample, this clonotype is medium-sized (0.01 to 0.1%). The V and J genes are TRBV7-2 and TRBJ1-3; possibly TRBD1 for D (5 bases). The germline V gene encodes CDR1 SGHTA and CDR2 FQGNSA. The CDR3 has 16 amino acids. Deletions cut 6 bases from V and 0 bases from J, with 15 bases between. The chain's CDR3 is CASSQDRPSSGNTIYF. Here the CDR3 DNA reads TGTGCCAGCAGTCAAGACAGACCCAGCTCTGGAAACACCATATATTTT.

In DNA form, the CDR3 reads TGTGCCAGCACCGCAACGGGACAGGGCGGTAGCGGCACTGAAGCTTTCTTT. Translation gives CASTATGQGGSGTEAFF. The chain links TRBV6-6 to TRBJ1-1; TRBD1 aligns across 9 bases. After removal of 7 bases from V and 4 bases from J, the junction contained 16 bases not matched to a gene. The CDR3 is made up of 17 amino acids. Looked up from germline, CDR1 is MNHNY and CDR2 is SVGAGI (reference sequence).